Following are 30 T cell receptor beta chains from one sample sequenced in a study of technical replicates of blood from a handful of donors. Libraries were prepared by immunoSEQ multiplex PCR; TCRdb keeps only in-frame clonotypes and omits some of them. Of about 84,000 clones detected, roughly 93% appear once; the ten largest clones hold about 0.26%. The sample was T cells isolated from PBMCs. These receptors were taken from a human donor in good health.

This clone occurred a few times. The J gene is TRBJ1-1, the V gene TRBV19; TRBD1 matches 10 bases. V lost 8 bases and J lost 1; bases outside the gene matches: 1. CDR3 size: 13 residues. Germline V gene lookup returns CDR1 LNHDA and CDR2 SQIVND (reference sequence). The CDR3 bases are TGTGCCAGTCGGACAGGGGGGAACACTGAAGCTTTCTTT. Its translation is CASRTGGNTEAFF.

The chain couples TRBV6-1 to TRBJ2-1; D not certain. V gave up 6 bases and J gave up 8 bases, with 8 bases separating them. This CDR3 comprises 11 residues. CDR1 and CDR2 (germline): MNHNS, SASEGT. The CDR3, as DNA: TGTGCCAGCAGCCTGCTACATGAGCAGTTCTTC. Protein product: CASSLLHEQFF.

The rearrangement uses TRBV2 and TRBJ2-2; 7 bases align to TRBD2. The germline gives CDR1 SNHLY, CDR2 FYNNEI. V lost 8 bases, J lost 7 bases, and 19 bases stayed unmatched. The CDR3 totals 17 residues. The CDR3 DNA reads TGTGCCAGCGTGGTGACTGGGAGGGGAGAAGTGGGCGGGGAGCTGTTTTTT. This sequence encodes CASVVTGRGEVGGELFF.

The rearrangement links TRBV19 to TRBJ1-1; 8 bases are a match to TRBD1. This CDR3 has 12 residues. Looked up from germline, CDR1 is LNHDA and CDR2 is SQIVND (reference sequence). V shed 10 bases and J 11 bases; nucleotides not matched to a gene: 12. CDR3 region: CATNLDRAEAFF. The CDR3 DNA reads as TGTGCCACCAATTTGGACAGGGCGGAGGCTTTCTTT.

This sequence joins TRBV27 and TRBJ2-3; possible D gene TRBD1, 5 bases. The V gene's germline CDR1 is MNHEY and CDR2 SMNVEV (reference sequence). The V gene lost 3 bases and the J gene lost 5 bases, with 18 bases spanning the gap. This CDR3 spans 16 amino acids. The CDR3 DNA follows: TGTGCCAGCAGTTTTCTCGGAACCCAGGGTTTAGATACGCAGTATTTT. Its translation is CASSFLGTQGLDTQYF.

CDR3 region: CASSQLLAGGSETQYF. The CDR3 nucleotides read TGCGCCAGCAGCCAATTACTAGCGGGAGGGAGTGAGACCCAGTACTTC. J is TRBJ2-5 and V is TRBV4-1; 13 bases are a match to TRBD2. This CDR3 is built from 16 residues. With V trimmed by 2 bases and J by 5 bases, 5 bases remained unmatched. CDR1 is MGHRA and CDR2 is YSYEKL in the germline V gene.

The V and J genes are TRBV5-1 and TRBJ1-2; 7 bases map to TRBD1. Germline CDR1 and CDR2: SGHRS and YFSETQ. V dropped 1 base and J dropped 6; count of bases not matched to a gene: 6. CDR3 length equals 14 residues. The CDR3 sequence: CASSLFKGADGYTF. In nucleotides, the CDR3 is TGCGCCAGCAGCTTGTTTAAGGGGGCGGATGGCTACACCTTC.

As DNA, the CDR3 is TGTGCCACAGGAGGGGGGAGGGGAAATTATTACGAGCAGTACTTC. Translating it yields CATGGGRGNYYEQYF. The chain couples TRBV28 to TRBJ2-7; maybe TRBD2 (7 bases). This CDR3 comprises 15 residues. The germline CDR1 and CDR2 sequences are MDHEN and SYDVKM. The V and J ends lost 10 bases and 4 bases respectively, with 23 bases between them.

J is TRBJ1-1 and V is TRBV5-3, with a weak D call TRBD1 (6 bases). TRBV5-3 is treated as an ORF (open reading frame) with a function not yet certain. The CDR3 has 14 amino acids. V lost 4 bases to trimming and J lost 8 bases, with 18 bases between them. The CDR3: CARSLRTLDREAFF. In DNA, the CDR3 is TGTGCCAGAAGCCTTCGAACCCTCGACAGGGAAGCTTTCTTT.

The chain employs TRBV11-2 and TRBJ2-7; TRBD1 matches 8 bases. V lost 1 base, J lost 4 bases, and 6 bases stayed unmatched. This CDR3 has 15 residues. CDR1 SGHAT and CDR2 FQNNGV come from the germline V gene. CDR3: CASSLAPGGIYEQYF. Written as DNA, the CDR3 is TGTGCCAGCAGCTTAGCCCCAGGGGGCATTTACGAGCAGTACTTC.

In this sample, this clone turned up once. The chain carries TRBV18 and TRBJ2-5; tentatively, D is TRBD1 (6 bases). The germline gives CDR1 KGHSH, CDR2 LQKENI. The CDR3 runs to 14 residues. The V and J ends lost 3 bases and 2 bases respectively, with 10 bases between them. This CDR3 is CASSPWDTQETQYF. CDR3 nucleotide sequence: TGTGCCAGCTCACCCTGGGACACACAAGAGACCCAGTACTTC.

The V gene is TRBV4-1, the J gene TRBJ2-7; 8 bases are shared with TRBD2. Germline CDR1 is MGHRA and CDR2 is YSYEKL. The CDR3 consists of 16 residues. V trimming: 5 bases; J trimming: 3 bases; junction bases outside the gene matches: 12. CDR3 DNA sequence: TGCGCCAGCAGCTTAACCTTTCCCGGGACTAGCTACGAGCAGTACTTC. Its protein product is CASSLTFPGTSYEQYF.

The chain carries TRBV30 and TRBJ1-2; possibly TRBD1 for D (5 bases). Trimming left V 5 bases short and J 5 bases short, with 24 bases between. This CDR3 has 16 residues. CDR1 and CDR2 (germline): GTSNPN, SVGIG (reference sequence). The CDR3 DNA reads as TGTGCCTGGGTCCTAGAGATGGGGCGCCGGCGGTATGGCTACACCTTC. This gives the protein CAWVLEMGRRRYGYTF.

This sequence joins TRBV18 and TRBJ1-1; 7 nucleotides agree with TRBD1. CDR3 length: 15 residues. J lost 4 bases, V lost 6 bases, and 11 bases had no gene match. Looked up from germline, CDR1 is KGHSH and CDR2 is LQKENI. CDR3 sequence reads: CASSPRGGESTEAFF. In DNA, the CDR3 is TGTGCCAGCTCCCCAAGAGGGGGCGAGAGCACTGAAGCTTTCTTT.

The CDR3: CASSFRTGGIYGYTF. The DNA for the CDR3 is TGTGCCAGCAGCTTCCGGACAGGGGGGATCTATGGCTACACCTTC. The V gene is TRBV5-4, the J gene TRBJ1-2; 10 bases are shared with TRBD1. Germline CDR1 is SGHNT and CDR2 is YYREEE (reference sequence). CDR3 length: 15 residues. The V gene end was trimmed by 2 bases and the J gene end by 4 bases; junction bases not matched to a gene: 5.

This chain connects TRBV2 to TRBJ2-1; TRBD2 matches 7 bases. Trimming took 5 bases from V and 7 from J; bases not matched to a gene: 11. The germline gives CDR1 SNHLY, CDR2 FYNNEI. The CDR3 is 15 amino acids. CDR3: CASSPRGTTQNEQFF. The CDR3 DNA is TGTGCCAGCAGTCCGCGGGGGACCACCCAGAATGAGCAGTTCTTC.

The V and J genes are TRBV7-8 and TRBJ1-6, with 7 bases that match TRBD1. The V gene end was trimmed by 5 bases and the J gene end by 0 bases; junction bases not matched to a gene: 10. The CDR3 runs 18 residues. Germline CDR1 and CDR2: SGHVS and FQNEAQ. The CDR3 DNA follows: TGTGCCAGCAGCCAGGGGGGCAGTTTAAGCTCCTATAATTCACCCCTCCACTTT. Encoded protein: CASSQGGSLSSYNSPLHF.

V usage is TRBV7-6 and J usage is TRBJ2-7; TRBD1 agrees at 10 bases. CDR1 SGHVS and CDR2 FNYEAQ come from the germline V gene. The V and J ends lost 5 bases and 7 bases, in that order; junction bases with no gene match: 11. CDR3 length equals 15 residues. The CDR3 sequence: CASSASGTGAGEQYF. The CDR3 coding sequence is TGTGCCAGCAGCGCCTCCGGGACAGGGGCGGGGGAGCAGTACTTC.

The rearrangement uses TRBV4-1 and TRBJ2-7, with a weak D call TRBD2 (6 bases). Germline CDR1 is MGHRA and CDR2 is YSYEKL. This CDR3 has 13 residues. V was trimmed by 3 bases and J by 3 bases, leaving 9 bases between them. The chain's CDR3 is CASSHGGDYEQYF. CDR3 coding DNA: TGCGCCAGCAGCCACGGCGGGGACTACGAGCAGTACTTC.

In DNA, the CDR3 is TGTGCCAGCAGCGTAGTGGGAGGTAGCACAGATACGCAGTATTTT. This codes for CASSVVGGSTDTQYF. The chain carries TRBV9 and TRBJ2-3, with D possibly matching TRBD2 (6 bases). This CDR3 spans 15 amino acids. V lost 0 bases, J lost 0 bases, and 8 bases lay in between. Germline V CDR1 and CDR2: SGDLS, YYNGEE.

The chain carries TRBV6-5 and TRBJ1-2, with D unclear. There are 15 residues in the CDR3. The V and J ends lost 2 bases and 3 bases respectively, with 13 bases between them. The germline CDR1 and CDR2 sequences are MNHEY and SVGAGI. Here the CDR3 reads CASSYEESLYYGYTF. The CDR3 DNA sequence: TGTGCCAGCAGTTACGAGGAGAGCTTATACTATGGCTACACCTTC.

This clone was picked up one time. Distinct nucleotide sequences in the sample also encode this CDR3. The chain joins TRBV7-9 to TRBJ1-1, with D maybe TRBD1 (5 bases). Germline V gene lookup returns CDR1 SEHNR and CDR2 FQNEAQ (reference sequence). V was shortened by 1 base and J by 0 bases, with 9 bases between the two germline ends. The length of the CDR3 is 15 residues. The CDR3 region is CASSLVGGMNTEAFF. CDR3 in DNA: TGTGCCAGCAGCTTAGTTGGGGGGATGAACACTGAAGCTTTCTTT.

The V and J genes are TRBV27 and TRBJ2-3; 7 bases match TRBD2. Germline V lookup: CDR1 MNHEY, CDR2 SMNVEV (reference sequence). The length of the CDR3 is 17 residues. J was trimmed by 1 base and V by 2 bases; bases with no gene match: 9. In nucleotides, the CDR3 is TGTGCCAGCAGTTTAGGGACCACTAGCGTAGGCACAGATACGCAGTATTTT. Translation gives CASSLGTTSVGTDTQYF.

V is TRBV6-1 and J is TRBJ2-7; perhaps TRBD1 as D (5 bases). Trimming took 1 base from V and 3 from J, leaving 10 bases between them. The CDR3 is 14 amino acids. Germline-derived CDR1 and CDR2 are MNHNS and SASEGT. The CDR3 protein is CASSEVGQYYEQYF. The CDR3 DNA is TGTGCCAGCAGTGAAGTGGGGCAATACTACGAGCAGTACTTC.

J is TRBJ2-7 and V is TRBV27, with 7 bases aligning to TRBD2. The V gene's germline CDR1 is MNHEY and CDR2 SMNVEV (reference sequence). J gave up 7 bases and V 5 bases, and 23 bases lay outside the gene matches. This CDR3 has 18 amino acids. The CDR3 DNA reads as TGTGCCAGCAGTCCACCACTCCGGAGGACTAGGGGCTTTGGAGAGCAGTACTTC. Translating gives CASSPPLRRTRGFGEQYF.

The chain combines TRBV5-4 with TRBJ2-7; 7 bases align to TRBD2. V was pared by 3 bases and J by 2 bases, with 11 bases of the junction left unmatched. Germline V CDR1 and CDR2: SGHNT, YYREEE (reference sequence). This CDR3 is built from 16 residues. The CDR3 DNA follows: TGTGCCAGCAGCTCTCTCGGGACTATAAGTCCCTACGAGCAGTACTTC. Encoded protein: CASSSLGTISPYEQYF. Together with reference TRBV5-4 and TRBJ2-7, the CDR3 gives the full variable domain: ETGVTQSPTHLIKTRGQQVTLRCSSQSGHNTVSWYQQALGQGPQFIFQYYREEENGRGNFPPRFSGLQFPNYSSELNVNALELDDSALYLCASSSLGTISPYEQYFGPGTRLTVT.

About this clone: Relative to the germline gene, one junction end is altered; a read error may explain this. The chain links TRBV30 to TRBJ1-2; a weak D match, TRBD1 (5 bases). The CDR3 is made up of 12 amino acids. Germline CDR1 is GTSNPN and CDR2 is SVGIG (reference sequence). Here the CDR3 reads CAWSVGDSRHSF. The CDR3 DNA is TGTGCCTGGAGTGTAGGGGACTCCCGACACAGCTTC. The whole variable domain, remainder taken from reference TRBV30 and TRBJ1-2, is SQTIHQWPATLVQPVGSPLSLECTVEGTSNPNLYWYRQAAGRGLQLLFYSVGIGQISSEVPQNLSASRPQDRQFILSSKKLLLSDSGFYLCAWSVGDSRHSFGSGTRLTVV.

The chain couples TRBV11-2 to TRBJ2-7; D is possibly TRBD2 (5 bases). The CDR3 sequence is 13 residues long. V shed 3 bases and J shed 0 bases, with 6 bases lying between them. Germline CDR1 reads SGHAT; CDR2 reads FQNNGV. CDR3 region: CASSLGSSYEQYF. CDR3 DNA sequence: TGTGCCAGCAGCTTGGGGAGCTCCTACGAGCAGTACTTC. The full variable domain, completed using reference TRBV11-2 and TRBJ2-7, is EAGVAQSPRYKIIEKRQSVAFWCNPISGHATLYWYQQILGQGPKLLIQFQNNGVVDDSQLPKDRFSAERLKGVDSTLKIQPAKLEDSAVYLCASSLGSSYEQYFGPGTRLTVT.

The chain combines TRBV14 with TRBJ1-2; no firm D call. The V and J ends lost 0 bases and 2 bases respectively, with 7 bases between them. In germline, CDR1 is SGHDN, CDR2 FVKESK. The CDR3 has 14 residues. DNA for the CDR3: TGTGCCAGCAGCCAAGAAGCACCGAACTATGGCTACACCTTC. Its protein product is CASSQEAPNYGYTF.

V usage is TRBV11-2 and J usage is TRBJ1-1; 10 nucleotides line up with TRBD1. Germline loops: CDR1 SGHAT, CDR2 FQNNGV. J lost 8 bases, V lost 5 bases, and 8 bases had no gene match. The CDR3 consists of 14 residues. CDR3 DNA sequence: TGTGCCAGCAGCCCCCCCCGACAGGGGGCGGAAGCTTTCTTT. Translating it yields CASSPPRQGAEAFF.